This entry lists 27 T cell receptor beta chains sequenced from one sample in a study of neurological immune-mediated disorders. MiXCR was run by TCRdb on the 5' RACE reads, yielding one entry per CDR3 protein. The sample comprises around 97,000 distinct CDR3 sequences, 11% of which are singletons, and about 3% rests with the top ten. As to time point: longitudinal time-point 3. Source material: PBMCs. These receptors all stem from a female donor with HTLV-1-associated myelopathy (HAM/TSP).

This clonotype was detected ten times or more. The V call is TRBV5-4, the J call TRBJ2-5, with D possibly matching TRBD2 (5 bases). Germline V gene data show CDR1 as SGHNT and CDR2 as YYREEE (reference sequence). Deletions cut 4 bases from V and 6 bases from J, with 16 bases between. This CDR3 spans 14 amino acids. This chain's CDR3 is CASSLHGLGKTQYF. The CDR3 DNA follows: TGTGCCAGCAGCCTACACGGACTCGGAAAGACCCAGTACTTC.

This clonotype was seen ten or more times. The chain links TRBV20-1 to TRBJ2-7; a possible D gene is TRBD2 (5 bases). CDR3 length: 13 amino acids. Trimming removed 2 bases at V and 0 bases at J, with 8 bases between. Germline V gene lookup returns CDR1 DFQATT and CDR2 SNEGSKA (reference sequence). The CDR3 here is CSARPGSSYEQYF. The CDR3 coding sequence is TGCAGTGCTAGACCGGGGAGCTCCTACGAGCAGTACTTC.

This clonotype was picked up many times. The genes are TRBV20-1 and TRBJ1-5; D is uncertain. Germline lookup yields CDR1 DFQATT and CDR2 SNEGSKA (reference sequence). The CDR3 spans 11 residues. Trimming removed 3 bases at V and 7 bases at J, with 7 bases between. Written as DNA, the CDR3 is TGCAGTGCTAGTCCGGACCAGCCCCAGCATTTT. This translates into CSASPDQPQHF.

This clonotype has a count of ten or more. The CDR3: CASRPRNYGYTF. CDR3 DNA sequence: TGTGCCAGCAGGCCAAGGAACTATGGCTACACCTTC. The rearrangement uses TRBV28 and TRBJ1-2; D unclear. The CDR3 has 12 amino acids. V was pared by 6 bases and J by 2 bases, with 7 bases between. CDR1 is MDHEN, CDR2 SYDVKM, per germline.

As to this clonotype: The junction and the germline gene differ at one end; a read error may be behind it. The chain is built from TRBV7-9 and TRBJ2-3, with 12 bases matching TRBD2. The CDR3 runs to 19 residues. Germline V gives CDR1 SEHNR, CDR2 FQNEAQ (reference sequence). The CDR3 coding sequence is TGTTCCAGCAGCTTAGGCCGAGCACTAGCGGGGGGACACACAGATACGCAGTATTTT. Translating it yields CSSSLGRALAGGHTDTQYF.

This clonotype was recorded a few times. The V call is TRBV6-1, the J call TRBJ2-7; D possibly uses TRBD1 or TRBD2 (6 bases each). CDR1 and CDR2 from the germline V gene are MNHNS and SASEGT. This CDR3 has 13 amino acids. V was cut by 4 bases and J by 3 bases, with 10 bases left in between. CDR3 sequence reads: CASSGRGDYEQYF. CDR3 bases: TGTGCCAGCAGTGGTAGGGGGGACTACGAGCAGTACTTC.

This clonotype was detected ten times or more. The rearrangement uses TRBV3-1 and TRBJ2-7; D remains ambiguous. V was trimmed by 2 bases and J by 2 bases, leaving 4 bases between them. CDR3 length: 12 residues. The germline V gene has CDR1 LGHDT and CDR2 YNNKEL (reference sequence). The CDR3 DNA reads TGTGCCAGCAGCCAAACCACCTACGAGCAGTACTTC. This codes for CASSQTTYEQYF.

This clonotype was counted ten times or more. The chain has TRBV3-1 and TRBJ2-5; perhaps TRBD2 as D (6 bases). This CDR3 spans 14 amino acids. Germline V gives CDR1 LGHDT, CDR2 YNNKEL (reference sequence). V dropped 2 bases and J dropped 7 bases, with 14 bases sitting between them. This chain's CDR3 is CASSQLTGEGTQYF. In nucleotides, the CDR3 is TGTGCCAGCAGCCAATTGACGGGGGAAGGGACCCAGTACTTC.

About this clonotype itself: One base away lies a much larger clone, so this may be a sequencing read error. The chain employs TRBV20-1 and TRBJ2-7; 7 bases map to TRBD2. V gave up 0 bases and J gave up 0 bases; unmatched junction bases: 2. The CDR3 totals 14 residues. The germline V gene encodes CDR1 DFQATT and CDR2 SNEGSKA (reference sequence). The CDR3 DNA is TGCAGTGCTAGAGATTGGGGGGGCTCCTACGAGCAGTACTTC. This codes for CSARDWGGSYEQYF.

Ten or more counts support this clonotype. The CDR3 DNA is TGTGCCAGCAGGCCGTCGGGACTGCAAGCCAAAAACATTCAGTACTTC. It encodes CASRPSGLQAKNIQYF. The chain is built from TRBV2 and TRBJ2-4; D is possibly TRBD2 (6 bases). The CDR3 is made up of 16 amino acids. In germline, CDR1 is SNHLY, CDR2 FYNNEI. Trimming took off 6 bases at V and 0 bases at J, with 15 bases between the two ends.

The sample holds many counts of this clonotype. The chain couples TRBV5-1 to TRBJ2-2, with 10 bases aligning to TRBD1. The length of the CDR3 is 14 residues. Looked up from germline, CDR1 is SGHRS and CDR2 is YFSETQ. V lost 4 bases and J lost 6; bases outside the gene matches: 3. In DNA, the CDR3 is TGCGCCAGCAGCCAAGGGACAGGGGCCGGGGAGCTGTTTTTT. This codes for CASSQGTGAGELFF.

This clonotype has at least ten counts. The chain has TRBV5-1 and TRBJ2-3, with a weak D call TRBD1 (6 bases). The germline V gene encodes CDR1 SGHRS and CDR2 YFSETQ. The V end lost 3 bases, the J end lost 7 bases, and 24 bases lay between the germline ends. This CDR3 contains 17 residues. CDR3 in DNA: TGCGCCAGCAGCTCAAGGACCGGGACACCGGTCGGAAATACGCAGTATTTT. The encoded protein is CASSSRTGTPVGNTQYF.

This clonotype was seen at least ten times. The chain links TRBV12-3 or TRBV12-4 to TRBJ1-1; no clear D. This CDR3 has 14 amino acids. Trimming took 3 bases from V and 0 from J, leaving 8 bases between them. CDR3 in DNA: TGTGCCAGCAGTTTGTCACGAATGAACACTGAAGCTTTCTTT. Translation: CASSLSRMNTEAFF.

Many counts were recorded for this clonotype. The chain employs TRBV5-1 and TRBJ2-1; D is possibly TRBD1 or TRBD2 (6 bases each). Germline V gene lookup returns CDR1 SGHRS and CDR2 YFSETQ. Trimming left V 2 bases short and J 8 bases short, with 11 bases between. The CDR3 is made up of 13 amino acids. The CDR3 protein is CASSFIGGDEQFF. CDR3 in DNA: TGCGCCAGCAGCTTTATCGGGGGCGATGAGCAGTTCTTC.

On this clonotype itself: A read error may explain this, as a much larger clone is one base away. The CDR3 region has the DNA TGCAGTGCTGGCGGACTAGTCGGGCAAGAGCAGTACTTC. Translation: CSAGGLVGQEQYF. The genes are TRBV20-1 and TRBJ2-7; the match to TRBD2 covers 7 bases. Germline loops: CDR1 DFQATT, CDR2 SNEGSKA (reference sequence). V lost 5 bases and J lost 7; bases outside the gene matches: 11. The CDR3 covers 13 residues.

This clonotype occurred a few times. A much larger clone differs by one base, so this may be a read error. This sequence joins TRBV27 and TRBJ2-7, with D tentatively TRBD2 (5 bases). Germline V lookup: CDR1 MNHEY, CDR2 SMNVEV (reference sequence). V lost 2 bases, J lost 2 bases, and 13 bases lay in between. The CDR3 runs 15 residues. The CDR3 spells CASSLEGSTTYEQYF. The DNA of the CDR3 is TGTGCCAGCAGTTTAGAGGGTTCGACCACCTACGAGCAGTACTTC.

The V call is TRBV5-6, the J call TRBJ1-5; TRBD1 matches at 11 bases. The CDR3 consists of 17 residues. V lost 3 bases, J lost 4 bases, and 9 bases stayed unmatched. Per germline, CDR1 SGHDT and CDR2 YYEEEE. The CDR3 reads CASSWTGGTPGNQPQHF. The DNA for the CDR3 is TGTGCCAGCAGCTGGACAGGGGGCACCCCAGGGAATCAGCCCCAGCATTTT.

This clonotype turned up a few times. This chain connects TRBV7-6 to TRBJ2-7; tentative D call: TRBD2 (5 bases). The V gene's germline CDR1 is SGHVS and CDR2 FNYEAQ. The CDR3 covers 14 residues. Trimming removed 5 bases from V and 3 bases from J, with 14 bases in between. CDR3 bases: TGTGCCAGCAGCCCCACCCAGAGGGACTACGAGCAGTACTTC. Its translation: CASSPTQRDYEQYF.

This clonotype has a handful of counts. The chain links TRBV5-1 to TRBJ2-3; 8 bases are shared with TRBD2. This CDR3 comprises 17 residues. The trim removed 1 base at V and 0 bases at J, leaving 7 bases unmatched. CDR1 and CDR2 (germline): SGHRS, YFSETQ. The CDR3 DNA reads TGCGCCAGCAGCTTGTACCTCGGACTAGCTAGCACAGATACGCAGTATTTT. Translating gives CASSLYLGLASTDTQYF.

This clonotype was observed many times. This rearrangement joins TRBV5-1 to TRBJ2-7; D unclear. Germline assignment: CDR1 SGHRS and CDR2 YFSETQ. V was cut by 2 bases and J by 6 bases, with 6 bases left in between. There are 11 residues in the CDR3. CDR3: CASSLQSEQYF. DNA for the CDR3: TGCGCCAGCAGCTTACAGTCCGAGCAGTACTTC.

This clonotype was recorded at least ten times. The V call is TRBV10-3, the J call TRBJ1-2; perhaps TRBD1 as D (5 bases). This CDR3 is 13 amino acids long. Germline V gene data show CDR1 as ENHRY and CDR2 as SYGVKD. Trimming took off 3 bases at V and 5 bases at J, with 10 bases between the two ends. The CDR3 loop reads CAISDRTTYGYTF. CDR3 DNA sequence: TGTGCCATCAGTGATCGGACAACGTATGGCTACACCTTC.

This clonotype was recorded at least ten times. The genes are TRBV5-1 and TRBJ2-1, with a weak D call TRBD2 (7 bases). CDR3 size: 15 residues. CDR1 is SGHRS and CDR2 is YFSETQ in the germline V gene. Trimming removed 2 bases from V and 6 bases from J, with 15 bases in between. Here the CDR3 DNA reads TGCGCCAGCAGCTTTGGGGGGGCCGAACTCAATGAGCAGTTCTTC. Amino acids: CASSFGGAELNEQFF. Looking up the rest from reference TRBV5-1 and TRBJ2-1 gives the full variable domain: KAGVTQTPRYLIKTRGQQVTLSCSPISGHRSVSWYQQTPGQGLQFLFEYFSETQRNKGNFPGRFSGRQFSNSRSEMNVSTLELGDSALYLCASSFGGAELNEQFFGPGTRLTVL.

This clonotype was observed many times. The rearrangement links TRBV5-1 to TRBJ1-5, with a tentative D call TRBD1 (5 bases). V was pared by 4 bases and J by 6 bases, with 14 bases between. There are 14 residues in the CDR3. The germline CDR1 and CDR2 sequences are SGHRS and YFSETQ. As DNA, the CDR3 is TGCGCCAGCAGCCCTGGGGGTTTCGGTCAGCCCCAGCATTTT. It specifies CASSPGGFGQPQHF.

The V and J genes are TRBV30 and TRBJ2-2; D may be TRBD1 (5 bases). Deletions cut 3 bases from V and 0 bases from J, with 8 bases between. The germline gives CDR1 GTSNPN, CDR2 SVGIG (reference sequence). The CDR3 has 14 amino acids. The CDR3 coding sequence is TGTGCCTGGAGAGGGGTCGCGAACACCGGGGAGCTGTTTTTT. Its translation: CAWRGVANTGELFF.

At least ten counts were recorded for this clonotype. The chain is built from TRBV5-1 and TRBJ2-3; TRBD2 matches 7 bases. The V segment lost 4 bases and the J segment 5 bases; nucleotides outside the gene matches: 7. The CDR3 is made up of 14 amino acids. The germline V gene encodes CDR1 SGHRS and CDR2 YFSETQ. CDR3 sequence: CASSPVAGVDTQYF. In DNA, the CDR3 is TGCGCCAGCAGCCCCGTGGCGGGGGTAGATACGCAGTATTTT.

Many counts were recorded for this clonotype. The chain couples TRBV5-1 to TRBJ2-7, with 8 bases that match TRBD1. Germline V gene lookup returns CDR1 SGHRS and CDR2 YFSETQ. The J segment lost 3 bases and the V segment lost 5 bases, leaving 7 bases of the junction unmatched. There are 14 residues in the CDR3. Here the CDR3 reads CASRSGTGNYEQYF. CDR3 in DNA: TGCGCCAGCAGATCCGGGACAGGTAACTACGAGCAGTACTTC.

As concerns this clonotype: This may be a read error, as it is one base from a much larger clone. The chain is built from TRBV10-3 and TRBJ2-1; 13 nucleotides align to TRBD2. The V segment lost 3 bases and the J segment 7 bases; nucleotides outside the gene matches: 6. This CDR3 contains 16 residues. In germline, CDR1 is ENHRY, CDR2 SYGVKD. The CDR3 reads CAISDSVLAGGNEQFF. The CDR3 DNA follows: TGTGCCATCAGTGACTCCGTACTAGCGGGGGGGAATGAGCAGTTCTTC.